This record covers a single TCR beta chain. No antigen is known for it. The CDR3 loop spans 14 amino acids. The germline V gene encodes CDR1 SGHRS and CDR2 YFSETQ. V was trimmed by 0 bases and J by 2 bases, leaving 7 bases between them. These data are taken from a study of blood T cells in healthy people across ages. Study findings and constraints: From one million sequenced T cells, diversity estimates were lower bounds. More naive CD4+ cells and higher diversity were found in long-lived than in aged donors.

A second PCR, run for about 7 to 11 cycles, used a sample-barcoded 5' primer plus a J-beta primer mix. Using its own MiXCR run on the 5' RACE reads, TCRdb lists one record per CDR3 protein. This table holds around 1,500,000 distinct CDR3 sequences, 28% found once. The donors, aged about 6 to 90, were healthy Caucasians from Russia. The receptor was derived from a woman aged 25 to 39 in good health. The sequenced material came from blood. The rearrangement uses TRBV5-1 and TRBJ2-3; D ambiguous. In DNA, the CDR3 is TGCGCCAGCAGCTTGGAACACTTCACAGATACGCAGTATTTT. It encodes CASSLEHFTDTQYF.